The TCR beta chain under discussion was sequenced for a study of cytomegalovirus exposure and HLA in healthy donors. Study-level background: An earlier analysis identified 117 million unique TCR beta sequences in about 179 million T cells.

Each of the donors was a healthy bone marrow donor. Looked up from germline, CDR1 is MNHNS and CDR2 is SASEGT. The CDR3 covers 18 residues. Trimming cost V 3 bases and J 3 bases, with 23 bases left between them. Notes on this clone: Its antigen is currently unknown.

Overall study findings and caveats: HLA allele associations emerged for 17,000 or so TCR beta sequences in a later analysis, at 0.05 false discovery rate.

PCR primers comprised 60 Vbeta and 13 Jbeta primers. TCRdb's copy holds only in-frame clones and misses some; the assay was immunoSEQ multiplex PCR. The table has 60,000 to 70,000 clones, 75% seen once. This receptor was identified in a woman aged 40 to 50 in good health and CMV-seropositive. The genes are TRBV6-1 and TRBJ1-1; tentatively, D is TRBD1 (6 bases). The specimen sequenced was PBMCs. Here the CDR3 reads CASSDTRGWGSLDTEAFF. CDR3 nucleotide sequence: TGTGCCAGCAGTGATACCAGGGGTTGGGGGTCTTTGGACACTGAAGCTTTCTTT.